The T cell receptor (beta chain) under discussion was sequenced for a study of cytomegalovirus exposure and HLA in healthy donors. Study information: When 398 donors were genotyped, approximately 80% of them were found to fall in the Caucasian-associated ancestry cluster.

General study results and limits: CMV serostatus was the sole immune exposure information available. With later analysis, a missense DCLRE1C variant became linked to TCR beta V- and J-gene trimming.

Comments on this clone: What it binds is not known.

This CDR3 comprises 16 residues. CDR1 SGHAT and CDR2 FQNNGV come from the germline V gene. Trimming cost V 2 bases and J 2 bases; bases outside gene matches: 5. Primers: 60 Vbeta forward and 13 Jbeta reverse. Here immunoSEQ multiplex PCR was the method, and the copy in TCRdb shows in-frame clones only, minus some. The sample holds around 180,000 clones, about 84% seen once. The rearrangement links TRBV11-2 to TRBJ2-1, with 8 bases matching TRBD2. This receptor was taken from a man younger than 35 in good health and CMV-seronegative. The material sequenced was PBMCs. CDR3 loop: CASSLQRGTTYNEQFF. The CDR3 DNA reads TGTGCCAGCAGCTTACAGCGGGGGACCACCTACAATGAGCAGTTCTTC.